What follows are 20 T cell receptor beta chains derived from one specimen sequenced in a study of beta chain features in type 1 diabetes. Reverse transcribing all isolated RNA meant expressed TCRB transcripts were sequenced. Repertoires were generated with immunoSEQ multiplex PCR, while TCRdb's copy carries only in-frame clones and drops some. Of approximately 37,000 clones in the sample, 50% to 75% were seen once. The material sequenced was Tregs from blood. The receptors were gathered from a woman aged 25 to 45 in good health.

The rearrangement links TRBV4-3 to TRBJ2-7; D not resolved. V dropped 1 base and J dropped 4 bases, with 8 bases sitting between them. Germline lookup yields CDR1 LGHNA and CDR2 YSLEER. The CDR3 consists of 13 residues. CDR3 in DNA: TGCGCCAGCAGCCAAGTAGCCTCGTACGAGCAGTACTTC. It specifies CASSQVASYEQYF.

The chain links TRBV28 to TRBJ2-7, with D unresolved. Germline CDR1 and CDR2: MDHEN and SYDVKM. Trimming removed 2 bases from V and 4 bases from J, with 12 bases in between. CDR3 length equals 14 residues. The CDR3 bases are TGTGCCAGCAGTTTACTAGGATTTTCTTACGAGCAGTACTTC. It encodes CASSLLGFSYEQYF.

This clone was counted once. The chain is built from TRBV7-2 and TRBJ2-1; 8 bases are shared with TRBD2. The trim removed 3 bases at V and 0 bases at J, leaving 10 bases unmatched. The CDR3 sequence is 18 residues long. Germline CDR1 SGHTA, CDR2 FQGNSA. The CDR3: CASSFPRLSGSSYNEQFF. The CDR3 nucleotides are TGTGCCAGCAGCTTCCCGAGGTTAAGCGGGAGCTCCTACAATGAGCAGTTCTTC.

The V and J genes are TRBV13 and TRBJ1-1; D unresolved. This CDR3 comprises 11 residues. The V and J ends lost 4 bases and 5 bases respectively, with 5 bases between them. The germline V gene has CDR1 PRHDT and CDR2 FYEKMQ (reference sequence). The CDR3, as DNA: TGTGCCAGCAGCTACCGGACTGAAGCTTTCTTT. This translates into CASSYRTEAFF.

This rearrangement joins TRBV19 to TRBJ2-1; D is perhaps TRBD2 (6 bases). The germline CDR1 and CDR2 sequences are LNHDA and SQIVND (reference sequence). The germline V and J ends were trimmed by 7 bases and 2 bases, with 15 bases remaining between them. The CDR3 runs to 15 residues. DNA of the CDR3: TGTGCCAGTAACGAAGGTAGCGGTGCCTACAATGAGCAGTTCTTC. Its translation is CASNEGSGAYNEQFF. The full variable domain, its missing parts supplied by reference TRBV19 and TRBJ2-1, is DGGITQSPKYLFRKEGQNVTLSCEQNLNHDAMYWYRQDPGQGLRLIYYSQIVNDFQKGDIAEGYSVSREKKESFPLTVTSAQKNPTAFYLCASNEGSGAYNEQFFGPGTRLTVL.

This chain links TRBV19 with TRBJ1-1, with TRBD1 identical over 7 bases. The CDR3 has 15 amino acids. Per germline, CDR1 LNHDA and CDR2 SQIVND (reference sequence). The V and J ends lost 6 bases and 1 base, in that order; junction bases with no gene match: 8. CDR3 loop: CASRSRQGGNTEAFF. For the CDR3, the DNA is TGTGCCAGTAGGTCGAGGCAGGGGGGGAACACTGAAGCTTTCTTT.

The chain carries TRBV7-9 and TRBJ2-3; possible D gene TRBD1, 5 bases. The germline V gene has CDR1 SEHNR and CDR2 FQNEAQ (reference sequence). V was trimmed by 6 bases and J by 6 bases, leaving 7 bases between them. The CDR3 runs 11 residues. The CDR3 coding sequence is TGTGCCAGCAGTTACAGGGATACGCAGTATTTT. It yields the protein CASSYRDTQYF.

This clone has only a few counts. This chain joins TRBV18 and TRBJ2-7; possible D gene TRBD2, 6 bases. The germline V and J ends were trimmed by 4 bases and 1 base, with 11 bases remaining between them. Germline CDR1 and CDR2: KGHSH and LQKENI. The CDR3 totals 14 residues. This CDR3 reads CASSLGDLSYEQYF. CDR3 nucleotide sequence: TGTGCCAGCTCACTCGGGGACTTATCCTACGAGCAGTACTTC. Based on the CDR3 plus reference TRBV18 and TRBJ2-7, the full variable domain is NAGVMQNPRHLVRRRGQEARLRCSPMKGHSHVYWYRQLPEEGLKFMVYLQKENIIDESGMPKERFSAEFPKEGPSILRIQQVVRGDSAAYFCASSLGDLSYEQYFGPGTRLTVT.

The chain joins TRBV28 to TRBJ1-5; D gene unclear. CDR1 is MDHEN and CDR2 is SYDVKM in the germline V gene. CDR3 length: 14 amino acids. DNA of the CDR3: TGTGCATGCCGGGAGAGGCCGATGAATCAGCCCCAGCATTTT. It translates to CACRERPMNQPQHF. Using reference TRBV28 and TRBJ1-5 for the parts outside the CDR3, the full variable domain is DVKVTQSSRYLVKRTGEKVFLECVQDMDHENMFWYRQDPGLGLRLIYFSYDVKMKEKGDIPEGYSVSREKKERFSLILESASTNQTSMYLCACRERPMNQPQHFGDGTRLSIL.

The chain recombines TRBV6-1 with TRBJ2-1, with TRBD2 matching over 11 bases. Looked up from germline, CDR1 is MNHNS and CDR2 is SASEGT. The CDR3 is 14 residues long. The junction had 3 bases not matched to a gene; V was cut back by 6 bases and J by 5 bases. The CDR3 protein is CASRRLAGNNEQFF. CDR3 DNA sequence: TGTGCCAGCAGACGACTAGCGGGGAACAATGAGCAGTTCTTC.

The CDR3 DNA sequence: TGTGCCAGCAGTCATAGTACCGGGGAGCTGTTTTTT. Translated, it gives CASSHSTGELFF. J is TRBJ2-2 and V is TRBV9; D remains ambiguous. The CDR3 consists of 12 residues. V lost 5 bases and J 5 bases, leaving 7 bases between the germline ends. CDR1 and CDR2 (germline): SGDLS, YYNGEE.

The CDR3 is CASSLVGRLAGHNEQFF. The CDR3 DNA reads TGTGCCAGCAGCTTGGTCGGGCGGCTAGCGGGACACAATGAGCAGTTCTTC. The rearrangement links TRBV5-6 to TRBJ2-1, with 9 bases fitting TRBD2. The CDR3 loop spans 17 amino acids. With 0 bases clipped from V and 5 bases from J, the junction kept 9 bases outside the gene matches. The V gene's germline CDR1 is SGHDT and CDR2 YYEEEE.

The CDR3 nucleotides read TGTGCCAGCAGCCCGGCCGGGAGTAGGAAGACCCAGTACTTC. It is translated as CASSPAGSRKTQYF. V is TRBV14 and J is TRBJ2-5, with D perhaps TRBD2 (6 bases). This CDR3 region has 14 residues. CDR1 and CDR2 from the germline V gene are SGHDN and FVKESK. The ends were cut back, 4 bases at V and 6 bases at J, with 15 bases in the middle. Full variable domain (outside the CDR3, taken from reference TRBV14 and TRBJ2-5): EAGVTQFPSHSVIEKGQTVTLRCDPISGHDNLYWYRRVMGKEIKFLLHFVKESKQDESGMPNNRFLAERTGGTYSTLKVQPAELEDSGVYFCASSPAGSRKTQYFGPGTRLLVL.

The sample holds a few counts of this clone. The rearrangement links TRBV4-2 to TRBJ2-1, with TRBD2 identical over 8 bases. In germline, CDR1 is LGHNA, CDR2 YNFKEQ. The V and J ends lost 4 bases and 5 bases, in that order; junction bases with no gene match: 10. The CDR3 has 16 amino acids. CDR3 coding DNA: TGTGCCAGCAGCCCCTGGGCGCGGGAGGCCGACAATGAGCAGTTCTTC. Translating it yields CASSPWAREADNEQFF.

This chain uses TRBV6-1 with TRBJ2-5; tentatively, D is TRBD2 (7 bases). The better agreement between TRBJ2-7 and the DNA end casts doubt on the J call. This CDR3 comprises 14 residues. Per the germline V gene, CDR1 is MNHNS and CDR2 is SASEGT. The CDR3 protein is CASSEYRGGYEQYF. Here the CDR3 DNA reads TGTGCCAGCAGTGAATATAGGGGGGGCTACGAGCAGTACTTC.

This rearrangement joins TRBV5-1 to TRBJ2-5; a weak D match, TRBD1 (5 bases). This CDR3 comprises 14 residues. The germline V gene has CDR1 SGHRS and CDR2 YFSETQ. Between the trimmed V and J ends, which lost 2 bases and 4 bases, there was a span of 12 bases. DNA for the CDR3: TGCGCCAGCAGCTTTCAGGGCAGCCGAGAGACCCAGTACTTC. Amino acids: CASSFQGSRETQYF.

V is TRBV6-6 and J is TRBJ2-5, with D uncertain. CDR3 length equals 13 residues. CDR1 is MNHNY and CDR2 is SVGAGI in the germline V gene (reference sequence). The V and J ends lost 6 bases and 5 bases respectively, with 13 bases between them. The CDR3 reads CASSLLYRETQYF. CDR3 in DNA: TGTGCCAGCAGCCTCCTTTATCGTGAGACCCAGTACTTC.

This clone is medium-sized by share. The chain uses TRBV19 and TRBJ2-5; D is unclear. This CDR3 is 13 amino acids long. V lost 6 bases, J lost 5 bases, and 13 bases lay in between. Germline V CDR1 and CDR2: LNHDA, SQIVND (reference sequence). The CDR3 loop reads CASSARKAETQYF. The DNA for the CDR3 is TGTGCCAGTAGCGCAAGGAAAGCGGAGACCCAGTACTTC.

The chain recombines TRBV5-1 with TRBJ2-7, with no clear D. CDR1 SGHRS and CDR2 YFSETQ come from the germline V gene. V lost 4 bases to trimming and J lost 4 bases, with 12 bases between them. The CDR3 contains 13 residues. In DNA form, the CDR3 reads TGCGCCAGCAGCCCCGGGTCGGAATACGAGCAGTACTTC. Its translation is CASSPGSEYEQYF.

This clone was seen a few times. The chain carries TRBV29-1 and TRBJ1-1; D unclear. The V gene lost 7 bases and the J gene lost 2 bases, with 14 bases spanning the gap. The length of the CDR3 is 13 residues. Germline V gene sequence: CDR1 SQVTM, CDR2 ANQGSEA. CDR3 loop: CSAGRELNTEAFF. DNA for the CDR3: TGCAGCGCGGGAAGGGAGCTTAACACTGAAGCTTTCTTT.